The 14 T cell receptor beta chains given below trace back to one sample, sequenced in a study of CD8 T cells in ankylosing spondylitis. TCRdb redid the calling of the 5' RACE reads with MiXCR, one entry per CDR3 protein. The repertoire holds under 200,000 distinct CDR3 sequences, 11% seen once, with 25% to 30% in the top ten. The sequenced sample consisted of blood, either unsorted or a sorted T cell fraction (not recorded which). These receptors were obtained from a male donor with ankylosing spondylitis or in good health (not recorded which).

In this sample, this clonotype turned up many times. The chain employs TRBV10-2 and TRBJ2-3, with 8 bases identical to TRBD1. Per the germline V gene, CDR1 is WSHSY and CDR2 is SAAADI. With 7 bases clipped from V and 4 bases from J, the junction kept 10 bases outside the gene matches. The CDR3 runs to 15 residues. The chain's CDR3 is CASNKGQGASDTQYF. The DNA of the CDR3 is TGCGCCAGCAACAAAGGTCAGGGGGCATCAGATACGCAGTATTTT.

This clonotype showed up many times. V and J are TRBV7-9 and TRBJ2-7, with 9 bases that match TRBD1. Germline V gene lookup returns CDR1 SEHNR and CDR2 FQNEAQ (reference sequence). The length of the CDR3 is 15 residues. V shed 2 bases, J shed 4 bases, and the junction held 6 bases outside the gene matches. CDR3: CASSLTTGGSYEQYF. The CDR3 region has the DNA TGTGCCAGCAGCTTAACGACAGGGGGTTCGTACGAGCAGTACTTC.

This clonotype has a count of ten or more. The J gene is TRBJ1-1, the V gene TRBV5-1; D not resolved. The CDR3 totals 15 residues. Trimming shortened V by 2 bases and J by 3 bases, and 14 bases separated the two germline ends. From germline, CDR1 is SGHRS and CDR2 YFSETQ. As DNA, the CDR3 is TGCGCCAGCAGCTTAATCGCGGGTCGGGACACTGAAGCTTTCTTT. Protein: CASSLIAGRDTEAFF.

This clonotype has a count of ten or more. The rearrangement links TRBV9 to TRBJ2-7, with 7 bases lining up with TRBD1. The CDR3 loop spans 14 amino acids. The germline V gene encodes CDR1 SGDLS and CDR2 YYNGEE. The V gene end was trimmed by 3 bases and the J gene end by 0 bases; junction bases not matched to a gene: 3. This CDR3 reads CASSARDSSYEQYF. CDR3 coding DNA: TGTGCCAGCAGCGCCCGGGACAGCTCCTACGAGCAGTACTTC. Variable domain in full (rest from reference TRBV9 and TRBJ2-7): DSGVTQTPKHLITATGQRVTLRCSPRSGDLSVYWYQQSLDQGLQFLIQYYNGEERAKGNILERFSAQQFPDLHSELNLSSLELGDSALYFCASSARDSSYEQYFGPGTRLTVT.

At least ten counts were recorded for this clonotype. The chain carries TRBV5-1 and TRBJ2-1; no firm D call. This CDR3 has 13 amino acids. Germline CDR1 and CDR2: SGHRS and YFSETQ. Trimming took 4 bases from V and 5 from J, leaving 10 bases between them. The chain's CDR3 is CASSGRANNEQFF. As DNA, the CDR3 is TGCGCCAGCAGCGGCCGGGCAAACAATGAGCAGTTCTTC.

This clonotype was seen at least ten times. The V call is TRBV4-3, the J call TRBJ2-1, with 8 bases matching TRBD2. The CDR3 covers 16 residues. Unmatched junction bases numbered 9, after V lost 0 bases and J lost 8 bases. The germline gives CDR1 LGHNA, CDR2 YSLEER. The CDR3 DNA reads TGCGCCAGCAGCCAAGATTGGCTAGCGGGCGGACATGAGCAGTTCTTC. Translated: CASSQDWLAGGHEQFF.

This clonotype came up many times. The chain recombines TRBV7-8 with TRBJ2-7, with D perhaps given as TRBD1 or TRBD2 (5 bases each). V was trimmed by 3 bases and J by 2 bases, leaving 8 bases between them. The CDR3 has 13 amino acids. CDR1 is SGHVS and CDR2 is FQNEAQ in the germline V gene. In DNA form, the CDR3 reads TGTGCCAGCAGCTTCCGGGGCGCCTACGAGCAGTACTTC. This gives the protein CASSFRGAYEQYF.

This clonotype was observed at least ten times. The J gene is TRBJ1-5, the V gene TRBV28; D gene uncertain. Between the trimmed V and J ends, which lost 2 bases and 0 bases, there was a span of 8 bases. This CDR3 is built from 15 residues. CDR1 and CDR2 from the germline V gene are MDHEN and SYDVKM. The CDR3 DNA follows: TGTGCCAGCAGTTTAAGGGTGTTTAGCAATCAGCCCCAGCATTTT. This gives the protein CASSLRVFSNQPQHF.

The table lists this clonotype with a few counts. The rearrangement uses TRBV16 and TRBJ2-1; 8 nucleotides line up with TRBD2. The V gene end was trimmed by 4 bases and the J gene end by 6 bases; junction bases not matched to a gene: 8. The germline gives CDR1 KGHSY, CDR2 FQNENV. CDR3 length: 15 amino acids. CDR3 in DNA: TGTGCCAGCAGCCGTTTGGTCGGGGGGGCCAATGAGCAGTTCTTC. This sequence encodes CASSRLVGGANEQFF.

This clonotype was counted many times. The chain combines TRBV10-2 with TRBJ2-3; D may be TRBD1 or TRBD2 (6 bases each). V was pared by 2 bases and J by 4 bases, with 16 bases between. The CDR3 is 16 residues long. The germline CDR1 and CDR2 sequences are WSHSY and SAAADI. DNA of the CDR3: TGCGCCAGCAGTGAGGTCGGGGGCCGAACAGCAGATACGCAGTATTTT. Translating gives CASSEVGGRTADTQYF.

In its sample, this clonotype was seen many times. This chain uses TRBV5-1 with TRBJ1-2, with D unresolved. The CDR3 loop spans 15 amino acids. The V end lost 0 bases, the J end lost 4 bases, and 13 bases lay between the germline ends. The V gene's germline CDR1 is SGHRS and CDR2 YFSETQ. This chain's CDR3 is CASSLAGPIGYGYTF. CDR3 coding DNA: TGCGCCAGCAGCTTGGCCGGTCCTATAGGCTATGGCTACACCTTC.

This clonotype showed up just a few times. The chain couples TRBV11-2 to TRBJ2-7, with 7 bases that match TRBD2. This CDR3 has 16 residues. The germline V gene encodes CDR1 SGHAT and CDR2 FQNNGV. V shed 1 base, J shed 0 bases, and the junction held 6 bases outside the gene matches. DNA for the CDR3: TGTGCCAGCAGCTTAGGCGGGAGCTTTGTCTCCTACGAGCAGTACTTC. Residues: CASSLGGSFVSYEQYF.

This clonotype was counted only a few times. The CDR3 nucleotides are TGCAGTGCTAGAGGTGGAAGGGGGCCCCAGCATTTT. Translated: CSARGGRGPQHF. The J gene is TRBJ1-5, the V gene TRBV20-1; TRBD1 might be the D (5 bases). The CDR3 runs 12 residues. V lost 1 base and J lost 9, with 10 bases in between. Germline values: CDR1 DFQATT, CDR2 SNEGSKA (reference sequence).

This clonotype was detected many times. The chain combines TRBV20-1 with TRBJ2-7; D is perhaps TRBD2 (5 bases). Germline CDR1 and CDR2: DFQATT and SNEGSKA (reference sequence). V shed 3 bases and J shed 0 bases, with 18 bases lying between them. This CDR3 has 16 residues. The CDR3 protein is CSASNLVRVTSYEQYF. The DNA for the CDR3 is TGCAGTGCTAGTAACCTTGTGAGGGTTACCTCCTACGAGCAGTACTTC.